The source of this TCR beta chain is a study of OX40 agonist ivuxolimab in advanced cancers. The germline V gene encodes CDR1 SGHTA and CDR2 FQGNSA. V lost 1 base and J lost 8, with 15 bases in between. The CDR3 contains 15 residues. Assay used: immunoSEQ multiplex PCR; TCRdb lists only in-frame clones, some missing. The sample lists 90,000 or so clones, 91% occurring once. The receptor comes from an adult with an advanced solid tumor such as melanoma, head and neck, liver or kidney cancer. The V and J genes are TRBV7-2 and TRBJ2-1, with a weak D call TRBD2 (6 bases). The sample here was CD4+ or CD8+ T cells sorted from blood, taken in a trial of the OX40 agonist ivuxolimab. CDR3 in DNA: TGTGCCAGCAGCTTAGATGGCGGGGTGGGCGATGAGCAGTTCTTC. It yields the protein CASSLDGGVGDEQFF. Full variable domain (outside the CDR3, taken from reference TRBV7-2 and TRBJ2-1): GAGVSQSPSNKVTEKGKDVELRCDPISGHTALYWYRQSLGQGLEFLIYFQGNSAPDKSGLPSDRFSAERTGGSVSTLTIQRTQQEDSAVYLCASSLDGGVGDEQFFGPGTRLTVL.